This T cell receptor (beta chain) derives from a study of shared clonotypes between healthy human individuals. The authors distributed each subset's genomic DNA evenly over several immunoSEQ plates. In the original analysis: Junction-only immunoSEQ sequences carried no quality scores, so filtering differed. The repertoire was sequenced with immunoSEQ multiplex PCR; TCRdb's copy has only in-frame clones and lacks some. V and J calls and clone size come straight from that table; D and trimming were deduced from the DNA. The data show about 600,000 clones, roughly four fifths seen once. Study results and limitations: Expectations were that clonotype sharing among donors would be affected by sequencing depth. Genetic and exposure-history diversity was limited by the few donors.

CDR3 length equals 15 residues. Germline values: CDR1 SGHTA, CDR2 FQGNSA. V was pared by 5 bases and J by 2 bases, with 8 bases of the junction left unmatched. A note on this clone: Its antigen remains unidentified.

This TCR was recovered from a woman in her 40s in good health. Some clones in this sample may be carry-over from other donors' samples. The specimen sequenced was PBMCs. V and J are TRBV7-2 and TRBJ1-2, with 7 bases that match TRBD1. The CDR3 region has the DNA TGTGCCAGCAGCCCGGGGGCACAGGGGAACTATGGCTACACCTTC. Protein product: CASSPGAQGNYGYTF.